Listed here are 29 T cell receptor beta chains from one sample, sequenced in a study of cytomegalovirus exposure and HLA in healthy donors. PCR was performed using 60 Vbeta and 13 Jbeta primers. Assay: immunoSEQ multiplex PCR; the TCRdb copy retains only in-frame clones and omits some. The sample holds 150,000 to 200,000 clones; less than 80% are singletons and the top ten take 2.5% to 3%. The sample consisted of PBMCs. All receptors derive from a middle-aged man in good health and CMV-seronegative.

The chain is built from TRBV10-3 and TRBJ2-7; TRBD2 is a possible D gene (7 bases). This CDR3 region has 11 residues. Germline V CDR1 and CDR2: ENHRY, SYGVKD. Trimming shortened V by 7 bases and J by 4 bases, and 8 bases separated the two germline ends. In DNA form, the CDR3 reads TGTGCCATCAAGGGGGGGTACGAGCAGTACTTC. Amino acid sequence: CAIKGGYEQYF.

The chain employs TRBV27 and TRBJ2-1, with 12 bases aligning to TRBD2. CDR1 and CDR2 (germline): MNHEY, SMNVEV (reference sequence). The CDR3 consists of 16 residues. V dropped 4 bases and J dropped 9; count of bases not matched to a gene: 10. The CDR3 DNA sequence: TGTGCCAGCAGTTACACTCCTAGCGGGGGGGCAGGTGAGCAGTTCTTC. It codes for CASSYTPSGGAGEQFF.

V gene TRBV9 combines with J gene TRBJ2-1; a possible D gene is TRBD2 (6 bases). Germline V CDR1 and CDR2: SGDLS, YYNGEE. The CDR3 runs to 15 residues. The V end was cut by 3 bases, the J end by 0 bases, with 10 bases between. DNA for the CDR3: TGTGCCAGCAGCGCCACTAGCAACTCCTACAATGAGCAGTTCTTC. Translated, it gives CASSATSNSYNEQFF.

The chain recombines TRBV5-1 with TRBJ1-1; 11 nucleotides line up with TRBD1. V shed 4 bases and J 7 bases; nucleotides not matched to a gene: 6. Germline V gene sequence: CDR1 SGHRS, CDR2 YFSETQ. The CDR3 loop spans 14 amino acids. In nucleotides, the CDR3 is TGCGCCAGCAGCAGGACAGGGGGCGCGGGTGAAGCTTTCTTT. Translated, it gives CASSRTGGAGEAFF.

The chain joins TRBV6-5 to TRBJ1-1, with D possibly TRBD1 on 6 matching bases. V lost 6 bases to trimming and J lost 8 bases, with 10 bases between them. CDR3 length: 11 residues. Germline V gene data show CDR1 as MNHEY and CDR2 as SVGAGI. The CDR3 reads CASRFGTEAFF. The DNA of the CDR3 is TGTGCCAGCAGATTCGGGACAGAAGCTTTCTTT.

The V call is TRBV19, the J call TRBJ2-3; TRBD1 agrees at 8 bases. CDR1 and CDR2 from the germline V gene are LNHDA and SQIVND (reference sequence). V dropped 1 base and J dropped 5; count of bases not matched to a gene: 5. CDR3 size: 15 residues. DNA for the CDR3: TGTGCCAGTAGTATAGCAGGGGGCAGGGGAGATACGCAGTATTTT. It specifies CASSIAGGRGDTQYF. Full variable domain (missing parts from reference TRBV19 and TRBJ2-3): DGGITQSPKYLFRKEGQNVTLSCEQNLNHDAMYWYRQDPGQGLRLIYYSQIVNDFQKGDIAEGYSVSREKKESFPLTVTSAQKNPTAFYLCASSIAGGRGDTQYFGPGTRLTVL.

This clone was seen only a few times. V and J are TRBV19 and TRBJ1-5, with TRBD1 matching 9 bases. Germline V gene data show CDR1 as LNHDA and CDR2 as SQIVND (reference sequence). The CDR3 has 16 residues. Unmatched junction bases numbered 4, after V lost 4 bases and J lost 0 bases. The CDR3 here is CASSRRTGDSNQPQHF. DNA of the CDR3: TGTGCCAGTAGTAGACGGACAGGGGATAGCAATCAGCCCCAGCATTTT.

The V and J genes are TRBV27 and TRBJ1-2; unclear D gene. The CDR3 totals 15 residues. V lost 5 bases and J lost 4, with 17 bases in between. CDR1 MNHEY and CDR2 SMNVEV come from the germline V gene (reference sequence). The chain's CDR3 is CASSLRTGSLYGYTF. The CDR3 bases are TGTGCCAGCAGTCTCCGGACGGGAAGTCTCTATGGCTACACCTTC.

This chain connects TRBV4-1 to TRBJ2-2, with 9 bases fitting TRBD2. Trimming at V came to 0 bases and at J to 5 bases, leaving 7 bases not matched to a gene. This CDR3 is 17 amino acids long. CDR1 is MGHRA and CDR2 is YSYEKL in the germline V gene. The CDR3 loop is CASSQDLSGGNTGELFF. The CDR3 region has the DNA TGCGCCAGCAGCCAAGATTTAAGCGGGGGGAATACCGGGGAGCTGTTTTTT.

CDR3 coding DNA: TGCGCCAGCAGCTTGGATAGGGGAGGGCCGTGGGAGACCCAGTACTTC. It encodes CASSLDRGGPWETQYF. V is TRBV5-1 and J is TRBJ2-5; the match to TRBD2 covers 7 bases. J gave up 5 bases and V 0 bases, and 10 bases lay outside the gene matches. Germline CDR1 reads SGHRS; CDR2 reads YFSETQ. The CDR3 is 16 residues long.

A note on this clone: Germline is not matched at one junction end, which may reflect a read error. The chain combines TRBV9 with TRBJ2-6; tentative D call: TRBD1 (5 bases). This CDR3 contains 17 residues. CDR1 is SGDLS, CDR2 YYNGEE, per germline. The CDR3, as DNA: TGTGCCAGCACCGTACAGGCATCCCTCTCTGGGGCCAACGTCCTGACTTTC. Protein product: CASTVQASLSGANVLTF.

The gene calls are TRBV27 and TRBJ2-7, with 11 bases fitting TRBD2. CDR1 MNHEY and CDR2 SMNVEV come from the germline V gene (reference sequence). The V segment lost 2 bases and the J segment 3 bases; nucleotides outside the gene matches: 3. The CDR3 covers 15 residues. CDR3 sequence (DNA): TGTGCCAGCAGTTTACGACTAGCGGGGTACTACGAGCAGTACTTC. Amino acid sequence: CASSLRLAGYYEQYF.

The CDR3: CASSYSAAQGQETQYF. The CDR3 bases are TGTGCCAGCAGTTACTCGGCAGCACAGGGCCAAGAGACCCAGTACTTC. This chain connects TRBV6-6 to TRBJ2-5; tentative D call: TRBD1 (6 bases). The germline CDR1 and CDR2 sequences are MNHNY and SVGAGI (reference sequence). The CDR3 runs 16 residues. Trimming took 0 bases from V and 1 from J, leaving 12 bases between them.

This chain links TRBV13 with TRBJ1-3; 7 nucleotides line up with TRBD1. The CDR3 has 15 residues. The ends lost 5 bases at V and 0 bases at J; junction bases unmatched: 4. The V gene's germline CDR1 is PRHDT and CDR2 FYEKMQ (reference sequence). CDR3 nucleotides: TGTGCCAGCAGCGCAGGGGGAGTCTCTGGAAACACCATATATTTT. Amino acid sequence: CASSAGGVSGNTIYF.

The gene calls are TRBV7-9 and TRBJ1-2; 7 nucleotides match TRBD1. The germline CDR1 and CDR2 sequences are SEHNR and FQNEAQ (reference sequence). The CDR3 contains 15 residues. V gave up 5 bases and J gave up 8 bases; unmatched junction bases: 14. CDR3 sequence: CASSDRRGELGGYTF. CDR3 nucleotide sequence: TGTGCCAGCAGCGATCGCAGGGGGGAACTAGGGGGCTACACCTTC.

The rearrangement links TRBV29-1 to TRBJ2-1; 14 bases agree with TRBD2. The V gene end was trimmed by 1 base and the J gene end by 1 base; junction bases not matched to a gene: 9. The CDR3 is 19 residues long. In germline, CDR1 is SQVTM, CDR2 ANQGSEA. The CDR3 reads CSVEVSGWTSGRSYNEQFF. DNA for the CDR3: TGCAGCGTTGAAGTATCCGGATGGACTAGCGGGAGGTCCTACAATGAGCAGTTCTTC.

This sequence joins TRBV7-2 and TRBJ2-7; 10 bases fit TRBD1. Germline lookup yields CDR1 SGHTA and CDR2 FQGNSA. J lost 2 bases, V lost 4 bases, and 5 bases had no gene match. The CDR3 is 15 amino acids. As DNA, the CDR3 is TGTGCCAGCAGCTACCCGGGACAGGGGACCTACGAGCAGTACTTC. Translation gives CASSYPGQGTYEQYF.

A few counts support this clone. The chain couples TRBV15 to TRBJ2-5; possibly TRBD2 for D (6 bases). This CDR3 is built from 15 residues. V was shortened by 1 base and J by 4 bases, with 13 bases between the two germline ends. Germline V gives CDR1 LNHNV, CDR2 YYDKDF (reference sequence). CDR3 in amino acids: CATSRVRVEGETQYF. CDR3 DNA: TGTGCCACCAGCAGAGTCAGGGTGGAGGGAGAGACCCAGTACTTC.

The J gene is TRBJ2-7, the V gene TRBV7-3; 8 bases are a match to TRBD2. The CDR3 consists of 16 residues. The germline V gene has CDR1 SGHTA and CDR2 FQGTGA. The V and J ends lost 2 bases and 5 bases, in that order; junction bases with no gene match: 11. CDR3 region: CASSLGPPGGIDEQYF. The CDR3 bases are TGTGCCAGCAGCTTAGGACCGCCGGGAGGGATCGACGAGCAGTACTTC. The full variable domain, rest sourced from reference TRBV7-3 and TRBJ2-7, is GAGVSQTPSNKVTEKGKYVELRCDPISGHTALYWYRQSLGQGPEFLIYFQGTGAADDSGLPNDRFFAVRPEGSVSTLKIQRTERGDSAVYLCASSLGPPGGIDEQYFGPGTRLTVT.

The chain is built from TRBV5-1 and TRBJ2-3, with a possible D match to TRBD2 (6 bases). The CDR3 is made up of 15 amino acids. Trimming removed 0 bases at V and 1 base at J, with 9 bases between. Germline CDR1 SGHRS, CDR2 YFSETQ. In DNA form, the CDR3 reads TGCGCCAGCAGCTTGGTCGGGGGAGGCACAGATACGCAGTATTTT. It yields the protein CASSLVGGGTDTQYF.

This chain links TRBV23-1 with TRBJ2-6; 8 bases fit TRBD1. TRBV23-1 is flagged as an ORF with uncertain function. The CDR3 totals 19 residues. With 0 bases clipped from V and 1 base from J, the junction kept 8 bases outside the gene matches. CDR3 sequence reads: CASSQSGRTGLSGANVLTF. In DNA, the CDR3 is TGCGCCAGCAGTCAATCTGGGAGGACAGGGCTTTCTGGGGCCAACGTCCTGACTTTC.

The J gene is TRBJ2-1, the V gene TRBV4-3; weak D call: TRBD1 (5 bases). The V and J ends lost 0 bases and 4 bases respectively, with 10 bases between them. Looked up from germline, CDR1 is LGHNA and CDR2 is YSLEER. This CDR3 comprises 15 residues. Here the CDR3 reads CASSQDLDTYNEQFF. Written as DNA, the CDR3 is TGCGCCAGCAGCCAAGACCTGGACACATACAATGAGCAGTTCTTC.

The chain combines TRBV19 with TRBJ2-1; TRBD1 matches 11 bases. The CDR3 loop spans 16 amino acids. Losses at the gene ends were 3 bases for V and 4 bases for J; bases not matched to a gene: 5. CDR1 and CDR2 from the germline V gene are LNHDA and SQIVND (reference sequence). For the CDR3, the DNA is TGTGCCAGTAGTATGGAGGACAGGGGGCCTTACAATGAGCAGTTCTTC. Amino acids: CASSMEDRGPYNEQFF. The full variable domain, rest sourced from reference TRBV19 and TRBJ2-1, is DGGITQSPKYLFRKEGQNVTLSCEQNLNHDAMYWYRQDPGQGLRLIYYSQIVNDFQKGDIAEGYSVSREKKESFPLTVTSAQKNPTAFYLCASSMEDRGPYNEQFFGPGTRLTVL.

As DNA, the CDR3 is TGTGCCAGCAGCCGCAACGGGCCCCAGCATTTT. Amino acids: CASSRNGPQHF. The chain uses TRBV7-2 and TRBJ1-5; D unclear. The V and J ends lost 5 bases and 9 bases respectively, with 8 bases between them. Germline V lookup: CDR1 SGHTA, CDR2 FQGNSA. This CDR3 spans 11 amino acids.

The V call is TRBV5-1, the J call TRBJ1-1; D not resolved. CDR1 and CDR2 (germline): SGHRS, YFSETQ. CDR3 length equals 14 residues. V dropped 3 bases and J dropped 5 bases, with 14 bases sitting between them. Here the CDR3 DNA reads TGCGCCAGCAGCTCGCCTGACCCGGGAACTGAAGCTTTCTTT. The encoded protein is CASSSPDPGTEAFF.

This clone has just a few counts. The rearrangement uses TRBV6-1 and TRBJ1-5; no reliable D call. CDR1 is MNHNS, CDR2 SASEGT, per germline. Trimming stripped 1 base from V and 6 bases from J, with 7 bases between. This CDR3 region has 13 residues. The CDR3 sequence is CASSEERSQPQHF. The CDR3 coding sequence is TGTGCCAGCAGTGAAGAAAGGAGTCAGCCCCAGCATTTT.

The gene calls are TRBV7-2 and TRBJ1-5, with no clear D. CDR1 and CDR2 (germline): SGHTA, FQGNSA. The V gene lost 2 bases and the J gene lost 6 bases, with 8 bases spanning the gap. This CDR3 is built from 13 residues. The CDR3 nucleotides read TGTGCCAGCAGCTTAAGTTCCGGTCAGCCCCAGCATTTT. It codes for CASSLSSGQPQHF. Full variable domain (outside the CDR3, taken from reference TRBV7-2 and TRBJ1-5): GAGVSQSPSNKVTEKGKDVELRCDPISGHTALYWYRQSLGQGLEFLIYFQGNSAPDKSGLPSDRFSAERTGGSVSTLTIQRTQQEDSAVYLCASSLSSGQPQHFGDGTRLSIL.

This clone was recorded once. The V call is TRBV9, the J call TRBJ2-3; 9 nucleotides agree with TRBD2. This CDR3 spans 17 amino acids. Germline CDR1 is SGDLS and CDR2 is YYNGEE. With V trimmed by 3 bases and J by 0 bases, 8 bases remained unmatched. This chain's CDR3 is CASSARGRGGSTDTQYF. The CDR3 region has the DNA TGTGCCAGCAGCGCACGAGGGCGGGGGGGTAGCACAGATACGCAGTATTTT.

The chain couples TRBV15 to TRBJ2-1; weak D call: TRBD2 (6 bases). This CDR3 is built from 16 residues. V was pared by 9 bases and J by 4 bases, with 22 bases between. The germline V gene encodes CDR1 LNHNV and CDR2 YYDKDF (reference sequence). The CDR3 spells CATHGSGDWKYNEQFF. Here the CDR3 DNA reads TGTGCCACTCACGGCTCGGGAGATTGGAAATACAATGAGCAGTTCTTC.